This T cell receptor beta chain stems from a study of cytomegalovirus exposure and HLA in healthy donors. Study overall: Among the approximately 400 genotyped donors, 65% to 90% were placed in the Caucasian-associated ancestry cluster.

13 Jbeta primers and 60 Vbeta primers were used for the PCR. TCRdb's table, derived via immunoSEQ multiplex PCR, lists solely in-frame clones and lacks some. The table has 200,000 to 250,000 clones, 80% to 90% seen once; the top ten hold about 1%. V was pared by 4 bases and J by 1 base, with 4 bases of the junction left unmatched. The CDR3 has 15 residues. Germline V gene lookup returns CDR1 MGHRA and CDR2 YSYEKL. The TCR was taken from a woman aged 18 to 35 in good health and CMV-seronegative. Sequencing input: PBMCs. The chain combines TRBV4-1 with TRBJ2-3; 8 nucleotides match TRBD2. The CDR3 DNA sequence: TGCGCCAGCAGCCTTTTCGGGGGGGGCACAGATACGCAGTATTTT. Translation gives CASSLFGGGTDTQYF.